Listed below are T cell receptor beta chains from one sample, sequenced in a study of T-cell memory formation after mild COVID-19. TCRdb ran MiXCR on the 5' RACE reads and lists one entry per CDR3 protein. Among more than 150,000 distinct CDR3 sequences, approximately 18% were seen once, and the ten largest hold 3.9%. Material for sequencing was PBMCs or a T cell subset sorted from them (not recorded which). Receptor source: a man aged 18 to 35 who had mild COVID-19 (a few samples of this study predate the infection). Cell type and time point are not known. Both conserved end residues are trimmed from each CDR3. The order of the fields is V gene, D gene, J gene, CDR3 protein. D genes are given only for firm matches.

>TRBV4-1|-|TRBJ2-3
ASSQEEVVGTQY
>TRBV3-1|-|TRBJ2-1
ASSRTESYNEQF
>TRBV7-3|-|TRBJ1-6
ASSLRQLGADSPLH
>TRBV28|-|TRBJ2-1
ASSSSGTRNEQF
>TRBV6-2/TRBV6-3|-|TRBJ1-1
ASSAGTFEAF
>TRBV7-3|-|TRBJ1-6
ASSSEFGSPLH
>TRBV5-1|-|TRBJ2-5
ASSRGTSGQETQY
>TRBV5-1|-|TRBJ1-1
ASSLEWGGYTEAF
>TRBV4-3|-|TRBJ2-3
ASSQPDGYTQY
>TRBV6-2/TRBV6-3|-|TRBJ1-5
ASSPTGNGNQPQH
>TRBV7-2|TRBD1|TRBJ1-2
ASSYYRGANYGYT
>TRBV5-5|-|TRBJ1-6
ASSLAGQIDSPLH
>TRBV3-1|-|TRBJ2-7
ASSHLGGAGEQY
>TRBV5-8|-|TRBJ1-1
ASSFPVQRDNTEAF
>TRBV27|-|TRBJ2-3
ASRLADSTDTQY
>TRBV15|TRBD1|TRBJ2-3
ATSRDSRTGADTQY
>TRBV24-1|-|TRBJ1-1
ATSRGEAGNTEAF
>TRBV5-6|-|TRBJ1-1
ASSFADNMNTEAF
>TRBV4-3|TRBD1|TRBJ2-2
ASSQDPITGTGNTGELF
>TRBV6-5|-|TRBJ1-1
ASSYSHSLGNTEAF
>TRBV5-1|-|TRBJ2-1
ASSTGSAYNEQF
>TRBV6-6|-|TRBJ1-2
ASRAPGGRVDGYT
>TRBV5-6|-|TRBJ1-1
ASMKRGVVDTEAF
>TRBV18|-|TRBJ2-3
ASSPRTLAATDTQY
>TRBV11-2|-|TRBJ2-5
ASSRYRAPGETQY
>TRBV20-1|-|TRBJ2-3
RDGQRNTDTQY
>TRBV4-1|TRBD2|TRBJ2-5
ASSRSGGVQETQY
>TRBV20-1|-|TRBJ2-2
SARDPQSNTGELF
>TRBV7-3|TRBD2|TRBJ2-1
ASSPTSGSSYNEQF
>TRBV5-1|-|TRBJ1-2
ASSLEKNYGYT
>TRBV20-1|TRBD1|TRBJ1-5
SAIRDRAYSNQPQH
>TRBV12-3/TRBV12-4|-|TRBJ1-1
ASSPTRGEAF
>TRBV9|TRBD2|TRBJ2-3
ASSGGLAGTDTQY
>TRBV12-3/TRBV12-4|-|TRBJ1-2
ASSLEGRGSGYT
>TRBV5-1|-|TRBJ1-2
ASSFDGGYGYT
>TRBV20-1|-|TRBJ1-1
SAREPRGTEAF
>TRBV10-3|TRBD1|TRBJ1-1
ATGQDLNTEAF
>TRBV11-2|TRBD2|TRBJ2-1
ASSPLLLGTSRPYNEQF
>TRBV25-1|-|TRBJ1-1
ASSGRTEAF
>TRBV20-1|TRBD1|TRBJ2-7
SASPFLQGPPYEQY
>TRBV4-1|TRBD2|TRBJ2-2
ASSRGLAGPRELF
>TRBV7-2|-|TRBJ2-7
ASSHDQGWAGEQY
>TRBV7-9|TRBD2|TRBJ2-7
ASRYSGGHEQY
>TRBV4-3|-|TRBJ1-4
ASSQDGGFSGNEKLF
>TRBV3-1|TRBD1|TRBJ1-6
ASSQGGTGGSYNSPLH
>TRBV4-1|TRBD2|TRBJ2-1
ASSRSELAGAFNEQF
>TRBV6-6|-|TRBJ1-2
ATNGPGYT